What follows is one T cell receptor beta chain and its context. This CDR3 spans 13 amino acids. The V gene end was trimmed by 8 bases and the J gene end by 3 bases; junction bases not matched to a gene: 7. Generated by immunoSEQ multiplex PCR, the TCRdb table keeps only in-frame clones and is missing some. Of roughly 330,000 clones listed, 65% to 85% are singletons. This entry comes from a study of blood T cell repertoires in COVID-19. Study information: Specimens from acute and convalescent COVID-19 originated in the United States, Italy and Spain. PBMCs, B-cell-depleted T cells, or T cells provided the cDNA or gDNA that made up the material.

The TCR originated in a woman in her 50s with acute or convalescent COVID-19. Sequenced: peripheral blood. The chain recombines TRBV5-3 with TRBJ2-7; 8 bases map to TRBD2. TRBV5-3 is placed among ORFs of uncertain function. The CDR3 nucleotides are TGTGCCAGGATCCCGAGCGGGAGCTACGAGCAGTACTTC. It yields the protein CARIPSGSYEQYF.